The 27 T cell receptor beta chains in this list originate from one sample, sequenced in a study of CD8 T cells in ankylosing spondylitis (dated by TCRdb to 2017 to 2019). The protocol used for the library was 5' RACE. For sequencing, an Illumina HiSeq 2500 was employed. TCRdb applied fastp at Q25 and MiXCR to the public reads, then kept only in-frame beta chains. Duplicate CDR3 protein sequences are folded into a single record with the most common DNA and genes. This sample gives 250,000 to 300,000 distinct CDR3 sequences in total; 15% to 20% of them show up just once. Around 8% of the sample comes from the top ten. Sequences were obtained from blood, either unsorted or a sorted T cell fraction (not recorded which). These receptors originate from a male donor with ankylosing spondylitis or in good health (not recorded which).

V is TRBV12-3 or TRBV12-4 and J is TRBJ2-3; a possible D gene is TRBD2 (7 bases). The CDR3 sequence is 14 residues long. V was shortened by 4 bases and J by 8 bases, with 16 bases between the two germline ends. Here the CDR3 DNA reads TGTGCCAGCAGTTACAGCCGGGGGGCGGGTACGCAGTATTTT. Its protein is CASSYSRGAGTQYF.

This clonotype turned up a few times. J is TRBJ2-3 and V is TRBV28; tentatively, D is TRBD1 (6 bases). The CDR3 sequence is 16 residues long. Between the trimmed V and J ends, which lost 10 bases and 9 bases, there was a span of 29 bases. Germline V lookup: CDR1 MDHEN, CDR2 SYDVKM. CDR3 residues: CATNPRPGLAQGTQYF. The CDR3 DNA is TGTGCCACTAACCCTCGCCCAGGACTCGCGCAGGGGACGCAGTATTTT. The full variable domain, completed using reference TRBV28 and TRBJ2-3, is DVKVTQSSRYLVKRTGEKVFLECVQDMDHENMFWYRQDPGLGLRLIYFSYDVKMKEKGDIPEGYSVSREKKERFSLILESASTNQTSMYLCATNPRPGLAQGTQYFGPGTRLTVL.

The chain combines TRBV24-1 with TRBJ2-2, with 9 bases identical to TRBD2. The CDR3 spans 17 residues. Germline V lookup: CDR1 KGHDR, CDR2 SFDVKD. Trimming at V came to 0 bases and at J to 2 bases, leaving 3 bases not matched to a gene. The CDR3 region has the DNA TGTGCCACCAGTGATTTGGTCGGGACTAGCAACACCGGGGAGCTGTTTTTT. This gives the protein CATSDLVGTSNTGELFF.

The chain joins TRBV6-1 to TRBJ1-2; 8 bases line up with TRBD1. Germline assignment: CDR1 MNHNS and CDR2 SASEGT. V dropped 6 bases and J dropped 1; count of bases not matched to a gene: 7. The CDR3 is 15 amino acids. The CDR3 nucleotides read TGTGCCAGCAGAGAGACAGGGGCCTTTAACTATGGCTACACCTTC. It codes for CASRETGAFNYGYTF.

This clonotype was counted a few times. The gene calls are TRBV3-1 and TRBJ2-1; no reliable D call. Deletions cut 2 bases from V and 7 bases from J, with 12 bases between. The CDR3 totals 14 residues. Germline values: CDR1 LGHDT, CDR2 YNNKEL (reference sequence). The CDR3 loop is CASSQRSGVNEQFF. In DNA, the CDR3 is TGTGCCAGCAGCCAACGGTCTGGCGTGAATGAGCAGTTCTTC.

This clonotype was seen more than once but under ten times. This chain connects TRBV6-1 to TRBJ1-2; no clear D. Germline CDR1 reads MNHNS; CDR2 reads SASEGT. V lost 7 bases and J 4 bases, leaving 10 bases between the germline ends. The CDR3 length is 12 residues. The CDR3 protein is CASKVVSYGYTF. The DNA of the CDR3 is TGTGCCAGCAAAGTGGTTAGCTATGGCTACACCTTC.

The chain uses TRBV20-1 and TRBJ2-1; 9 bases align to TRBD2. Looked up from germline, CDR1 is DFQATT and CDR2 is SNEGSKA (reference sequence). This CDR3 is built from 16 residues. V gave up 3 bases and J gave up 0 bases; unmatched junction bases: 6. The CDR3 DNA reads TGCAGTGCTAGCCCGCTAGCGGGGATCTCCTACAATGAGCAGTTCTTC. This translates into CSASPLAGISYNEQFF.

This clonotype has just a few counts. The chain joins TRBV20-1 to TRBJ1-2, with 8 bases identical to TRBD1. The CDR3 has 15 residues. Per the germline V gene, CDR1 is DFQATT and CDR2 is SNEGSKA (reference sequence). Trimming at V came to 3 bases and at J to 2 bases, leaving 8 bases not matched to a gene. The CDR3 spells CSASPPQGANYGYTF. CDR3 DNA: TGCAGTGCTAGTCCTCCGCAGGGGGCGAACTATGGCTACACCTTC.

This clonotype came up many times. The junction and the germline gene differ at one end; a read error may be behind it. The chain carries TRBV12-3 or TRBV12-4 and TRBJ2-2, with 10 bases aligning to TRBD2. CDR3 length: 15 residues. CDR3: CASSLAGGNTGELFF. In nucleotides, the CDR3 is TGTGCCAGCAGCTTAGCGGGGGGGAACACCGGGGAGCTGTTTTTT.

This clonotype was found many times. The rearrangement joins TRBV15 to TRBJ2-5; D not resolved. V dropped 0 bases and J dropped 5 bases, with 7 bases sitting between them. The length of the CDR3 is 13 residues. The germline V gene encodes CDR1 LNHNV and CDR2 YYDKDF (reference sequence). This CDR3 reads CATSRDQSETQYF. The CDR3 DNA reads TGTGCCACCAGCAGAGATCAATCGGAGACCCAGTACTTC.

V usage is TRBV4-1 and J usage is TRBJ2-3; D uncertain. The CDR3 spans 13 residues. Germline CDR1 is MGHRA and CDR2 is YSYEKL. The germline V and J ends were trimmed by 5 bases and 6 bases, with 12 bases remaining between them. The chain's CDR3 is CASSFRQEDTQYF. Here the CDR3 DNA reads TGCGCCAGCAGCTTCCGACAAGAGGATACGCAGTATTTT.

The chain uses TRBV2 and TRBJ1-5; TRBD1 matches 7 bases. Germline assignment: CDR1 SNHLY and CDR2 FYNNEI. J was trimmed by 2 bases and V by 8 bases; bases with no gene match: 3. The CDR3 covers 13 residues. The CDR3: CASLGQGNQPQHF. The CDR3, as DNA: TGTGCCAGCCTCGGACAGGGCAATCAGCCCCAGCATTTT.

This clonotype appeared a few times. V usage is TRBV25-1 and J usage is TRBJ2-7; unclear D gene. Trimming removed 1 base from V and 3 bases from J, with 16 bases in between. Looked up from germline, CDR1 is MGHDK and CDR2 is SYGVNS. The CDR3 covers 16 residues. CDR3 protein: CASSELRRSSGYEQYV. The CDR3 bases are TGTGCCAGCAGTGAATTGAGGAGAAGTTCAGGCTACGAGCAGTACGTC.

The chain employs TRBV5-1 and TRBJ2-1; 9 positions agree with TRBD1. J lost 1 base, V lost 7 bases, and 6 bases had no gene match. Germline V gene data show CDR1 as SGHRS and CDR2 as YFSETQ. The CDR3 is made up of 15 amino acids. The DNA for the CDR3 is TGCGCCAGCGCGGGACAGGGCTTATCCTACAATGAGCAGTTCTTC. Protein product: CASAGQGLSYNEQFF.

This clonotype was counted ten times or more. The chain recombines TRBV15 with TRBJ1-2; 9 nucleotides align to TRBD1. This CDR3 has 14 residues. Germline CDR1 and CDR2: LNHNV and YYDKDF (reference sequence). Germline trimming cut 3 bases from V and 10 bases from J; bases unmatched to any gene: 9. The CDR3 bases are TGTGCCACCAGCAGTTTCGGGACAGGGAAATTCTACACCTTC. Protein sequence: CATSSFGTGKFYTF.

This clonotype was counted a few times. The chain combines TRBV28 with TRBJ2-1; tentatively, D is TRBD2 (6 bases). The germline V gene has CDR1 MDHEN and CDR2 SYDVKM. This CDR3 is built from 13 residues. V lost 8 bases, J lost 6 bases, and 14 bases lay in between. The CDR3: CASGRLDPNEQFF. The CDR3 DNA follows: TGTGCCAGCGGGCGACTAGACCCCAATGAGCAGTTCTTC.

This clonotype was recorded a few times. The rearrangement joins TRBV10-3 to TRBJ1-5; D possibly corresponds to TRBD1 (6 bases). The CDR3 consists of 13 residues. Germline CDR1 reads ENHRY; CDR2 reads SYGVKD. The V end was cut by 6 bases, the J end by 7 bases, with 13 bases between. Written as DNA, the CDR3 is TGTGCCATCAGCACAGGGTTGGACCAGCCCCAGCATTTT. It yields the protein CAISTGLDQPQHF.

This clonotype appeared many times. The junction departs from germline at one end; a sequencing error may be responsible. This sequence joins TRBV5-1 and TRBJ2-1; D might be TRBD1 (6 bases). The CDR3 sequence is 14 residues long. Germline values: CDR1 SGHRS, CDR2 YFSETQ. The CDR3 DNA reads TGCGCCAGCAGCTTGGTTACGATGGACAGCCTTTACAATTTC. Translating it yields CASSLVTMDSLYNF.

The chain joins TRBV18 to TRBJ1-6; unclear D gene. The CDR3 consists of 13 residues. Germline CDR1 KGHSH, CDR2 LQKENI. V was pared by 5 bases and J by 9 bases, with 11 bases between. The CDR3 spells CASSGVSGSPLHF. Here the CDR3 DNA reads TGTGCCAGCTCAGGCGTCTCAGGTTCACCCCTCCACTTT.

J is TRBJ2-1 and V is TRBV5-1, with D maybe TRBD2 (5 bases). Germline CDR1 SGHRS, CDR2 YFSETQ. The V end lost 6 bases, the J end lost 5 bases, and 15 bases lay between the germline ends. The CDR3 has 14 amino acids. CDR3: CASNTVRENNEQFF. In DNA form, the CDR3 reads TGCGCCAGCAATACCGTCCGGGAAAACAATGAGCAGTTCTTC.

The chain couples TRBV6-1 to TRBJ2-2, with 12 positions matching TRBD2. J was trimmed by 6 bases and V by 8 bases; bases with no gene match: 4. CDR1 is MNHNS, CDR2 SASEGT, per germline. This CDR3 is 14 amino acids long. The CDR3 reads CASGRLAGAGELFF. In nucleotides, the CDR3 is TGTGCCAGCGGAAGACTAGCGGGAGCCGGGGAGCTGTTTTTT.

In its sample, this clonotype was seen many times. This rearrangement joins TRBV6-4 to TRBJ2-2; D unresolved. The CDR3 loop spans 14 amino acids. With 0 bases removed from V and 3 bases from J, the gap between germline ends came to 5 bases. Germline CDR1 and CDR2: MRHNA and SNTAGT. The CDR3 loop reads CASSDSGDTGELFF. The CDR3 nucleotides read TGTGCCAGCAGTGACTCGGGTGACACCGGGGAGCTGTTTTTT.

This clonotype was counted only a few times. This chain links TRBV5-6 with TRBJ2-7; D uncertain. Between the trimmed V and J ends, which lost 4 bases and 0 bases, there was a span of 11 bases. CDR1 is SGHDT, CDR2 YYEEEE, per germline. The CDR3 has 14 amino acids. CDR3 DNA: TGTGCCAGCAGCGTCTTTATTAGCTCCTACGAGCAGTACGTC. Encoded protein: CASSVFISSYEQYV.

CDR3 nucleotide sequence: TGTGCCAGCAGCAGGGGGACAGGGACATCCTACGAGCAGTACGTC. Protein product: CASSRGTGTSYEQYV. The V call is TRBV5-5, the J call TRBJ2-7, with 9 nucleotides matching TRBD1. Germline V gene data show CDR1 as SGHKS and CDR2 as YYEKEE (reference sequence). The CDR3 length is 15 residues. Trimming removed 4 bases from V and 1 base from J; junction bases left unmatched: 6.

The sample holds a few counts of this clonotype. The rearrangement links TRBV10-3 to TRBJ1-2; D not certain. V lost 0 bases and J lost 7, with 15 bases in between. Germline values: CDR1 ENHRY, CDR2 SYGVKD. This CDR3 is 15 amino acids long. The CDR3 loop reads CAISESLSQVGGYTF. Written as DNA, the CDR3 is TGTGCCATCAGTGAGTCATTAAGCCAGGTTGGTGGCTACACCTTC.

This clonotype has only a few counts. The V call is TRBV5-5, the J call TRBJ2-2, with TRBD2 identical over 14 bases. Unmatched junction bases numbered 4, after V lost 0 bases and J lost 6 bases. Germline CDR1 is SGHKS and CDR2 is YYEKEE (reference sequence). This CDR3 region has 17 residues. The CDR3 nucleotides are TGTGCCAGCAGCTTGGCGGGACTAGCGGGAGCCCCCGGGGAGCTGTTTTTT. Translated, it gives CASSLAGLAGAPGELFF.

This clonotype has only a few counts. The V and J genes are TRBV28 and TRBJ1-6, with 7 bases aligning to TRBD1. J lost 6 bases, V lost 6 bases, and 8 bases had no gene match. Germline V lookup: CDR1 MDHEN, CDR2 SYDVKM. The CDR3 spans 15 residues. The CDR3 protein is CASRGTGQSNSPLHF. CDR3 nucleotide sequence: TGTGCCAGCAGAGGGACGGGACAGAGTAATTCACCCCTCCACTTT.